By share of the sample, the clone carrying this T cell receptor (beta chain) is medium-sized (0.01 to 0.1%). Its antigen is not known. The source of the sample is a study of vaccination and CD4 T cells after COVID-19. For the study at large: All convalescent patients were nasal swab PCR positive for SARS-CoV-2; 9 or 10 had mild and one severe disease. Either a CEFX pool, an HIV-1 Nef pool, or no peptide was added to control cultures.

Treatment given: roughly ten-day PBMC culture with coronavirus spike peptide pools or control peptides (ViraFEST assay). The V gene lost 8 bases and the J gene lost 5 bases, with 18 bases spanning the gap. This CDR3 region has 14 residues. CDR1 and CDR2 (germline): MNHNS, SASEGT. Oncomine TCR Beta short-read sequencing was applied to DNA from cultured CD4+ T cells. TCRdb processed the PCR reads anew with MiXCR; each CDR3 protein has one entry. This table has roughly 15,000 distinct CDR3 sequences, 25% to 35% appearing once. This chain uses TRBV6-1 with TRBJ1-2, with D possibly matching TRBD1 (5 bases). This sequence was found in a human donor with COVID-19. Sequencing was carried out using cultured CD4+ T cells from blood. The DNA of the CDR3 is TGTGCCAGCTCGTCGGGGCGGACCATGTATGGCTACACCTTC. Translation gives CASSSGRTMYGYTF.